The rows below give T cell receptor beta chains drawn from one sample of a study of a mutant IDH1 vaccine in newly diagnosed glioma. Antigen specificity for these receptors is unknown. Clones were sequenced by immunoSEQ multiplex PCR, and TCRdb holds only the in-frame ones, with some missing. The sample has fewer than 35,000 clones, roughly 80% seen once; the top ten hold about 30%. The sequencing here drew on PBMCs, taken from a glioma patient whose treatment included an IDH1 peptide vaccine. These receptors were obtained from a man aged 25-40 years with glioma. Both conserved end residues are part of each CDR3. The order of the fields is D gene, clone size, J gene, V gene, CDR3 protein, CDR3 DNA. The D gene is left open where the match is weak. Only some rows state a clone size, as once, few, many or a class for expanded clones.

NA | NA | TRBJ2-7 | TRBV5-1 | CASSETLYHEQYF | TGCGCCAGCAGCGAGACCCTTTACCACGAGCAGTACTTC
TRBD1 | NA | TRBJ2-5 | TRBV19 | CASSTTGQGVAETQYF | TGTGCCAGTAGTACGACGGGACAGGGGGTTGCGGAGACCCAGTACTTC
NA | NA | TRBJ1-2 | TRBV29-1 | CSVLGVQGRAGYTF | TGCAGCGTTTTGGGTGTCCAGGGGAGGGCTGGCTACACCTTC
NA | NA | TRBJ2-7 | TRBV30 | CAWSIPRVGTYEQYF | TGTGCCTGGAGCATACCCCGGGTCGGTACTTACGAGCAGTACTTC
NA | NA | TRBJ2-1 | TRBV7-2 | CASSLNSPIIYNEQFF | TGTGCCAGCAGCTTAAACAGCCCGATCATCTACAATGAGCAGTTCTTC
NA | NA | TRBJ2-7 | TRBV6-6 | CASSYSQQSSYEQYF | TGTGCCAGCAGTTACTCCCAACAGAGCTCCTACGAGCAGTACTTC
NA | NA | TRBJ1-6 | TRBV5-1 | CASSLSGTVLSPLHF | TGCGCCAGCAGCTTGTCGGGGACCGTATTATCACCCCTCCACTTT
NA | NA | TRBJ2-7 | TRBV10-3 | CAISDLDSSYEQYF | TGTGCCATCAGTGACCTTGATTCAAGCTACGAGCAGTACTTC
NA | few | TRBJ1-1 | TRBV7-3 | CASSLTGRSEAFF | TGTGCCAGCAGCTTAACAGGCAGATCTGAAGCTTTCTTT
NA | NA | TRBJ2-2 | TRBV6-1 | CASSEWGGPGGELFF | TGTGCCAGCAGTGAATGGGGGGGCCCGGGCGGGGAGCTGTTTTTT
NA | NA | TRBJ1-6 | TRBV25-1 | CASSDMRVFGSPLHF | TGTGCCAGCAGTGATATGAGGGTTTTCGGGTCACCCCTCCACTTT
NA | once | TRBJ2-1 | TRBV5-6 | CASSWGNEQFF | TGTGCCAGCAGCTGGGGCAATGAGCAGTTCTTC
TRBD1 | NA | TRBJ1-2 | TRBV4-1 | CASRAGTGNYGYTF | TGCGCCAGCAGAGCGGGGACAGGGAACTATGGCTACACCTTC
NA | few | TRBJ2-1 | TRBV14 | CASSQAGLSYNEQFF | TGTGCCAGCAGCCAAGCCGGGTTGTCCTACAATGAGCAGTTCTTC
NA | NA | TRBJ2-7 | TRBV7-8 | CASSLIRGYEQYF | TGTGCCAGCAGCTTAATACGGGGCTACGAGCAGTACTTC
NA | NA | TRBJ1-1 | TRBV7-9 | CASSLAGRGWNPEAFF | TGTGCCAGCAGCTTAGCGGGCAGGGGTTGGAATCCTGAAGCTTTCTTT
NA | NA | TRBJ2-1 | TRBV5-4 | CASSRGGDYNEQFF | TGTGCCAGCAGCAGAGGGGGGGATTACAATGAGCAGTTCTTC
NA | NA | TRBJ2-1 | TRBV6-6 | CASSYRPDEQFF | TGTGCCAGCAGTTACCGGCCGGATGAGCAGTTCTTC
TRBD1 | NA | TRBJ1-2 | TRBV10-3 | CAISEETGDNYGYTF | TGTGCCATCAGTGAAGAGACAGGGGATAACTATGGCTACACCTTC
NA | once | TRBJ2-3 | TRBV19 | CASSIGAPQSTDTQYF | TGTGCCAGTAGTATAGGGGCGCCCCAAAGCACAGATACGCAGTATTTT
NA | NA | TRBJ2-7 | TRBV6-1 | CASKGPSSYEQYF | TGTGCCAGCAAAGGCCCCAGCTCCTACGAGCAGTACTTC
NA | NA | TRBJ2-7 | TRBV6-5 | CASSYGINSYEQYF | TGTGCCAGCAGTTATGGCATAAACTCCTACGAGCAGTACTTC
NA | NA | TRBJ1-2 | TRBV15 | CATSREEGRGYTF | TGTGCCACCAGCAGAGAGGAGGGACGAGGCTACACCTTC
TRBD2 | NA | TRBJ2-3 | TRBV5-4 | CASRQLAGITDTQYF | TGTGCCAGCAGGCAACTAGCGGGAATCACAGATACGCAGTATTTT
TRBD2 | NA | TRBJ2-3 | TRBV6-1 | CASSERSGSNTDTQYF | TGTGCCAGCAGTGAAAGAAGCGGGAGTAACACAGATACGCAGTATTTT
NA | NA | TRBJ2-6 | TRBV6-1 | CASSKEHFWSGANVLTF | TGTGCCAGCAGTAAAGAGCACTTCTGGTCTGGGGCCAACGTCCTGACTTTC
TRBD1 | NA | TRBJ1-2 | TRBV28 | CASSGQGGYGYTF | TGTGCCAGCAGTGGACAGGGTGGCTATGGCTACACCTTC
NA | NA | TRBJ2-7 | TRBV10-3 | CATNPHNYSYEQYF | TGTGCCACCAATCCCCATAATTACTCCTACGAGCAGTACTTC
NA | NA | TRBJ1-1 | TRBV9 | CASSTFSGLNTEAFF | TGTGCCAGCAGCACCTTTTCGGGACTCAACACTGAAGCTTTCTTT
NA | NA | TRBJ2-7 | TRBV5-1 | CASSLEGHGEYEQYF | TGCGCCAGCAGCTTGGAAGGTCACGGAGAATACGAGCAGTACTTC
NA | medium-sized | TRBJ1-3 | TRBV7-9 | CASTDSFSGNTIYF | TGTGCCAGCACCGACAGCTTCTCTGGAAACACCATATATTTT
NA | NA | TRBJ2-3 | TRBV29-1 | CSVEEGTGTDTQYF | TGCAGCGTTGAGGAAGGGACTGGTACAGATACGCAGTATTTT
NA | NA | TRBJ2-3 | TRBV2 | CASIAGTSSTDTQYF | TGTGCCAGCATCGCCGGGACATCTAGCACAGATACGCAGTATTTT
TRBD1 | NA | TRBJ1-1 | TRBV9 | CASSPGTGDTEAFF | TGTGCCAGCAGCCCCGGGACAGGGGACACTGAAGCTTTCTTT
NA | NA | TRBJ2-7 | TRBV12-5 | CASDLAWQTSYEQYF | TGTGCTAGTGATCTGGCTTGGCAGACGTCCTACGAGCAGTACTTC
NA | NA | TRBJ1-1 | TRBV28 | CASSSLTLGGQDTEAFF | TGTGCCAGCAGTTCGTTGACACTAGGAGGACAAGACACTGAAGCTTTCTTT
TRBD2 | NA | TRBJ2-5 | TRBV19 | CASSIDIIAGGFEETQYF | TGTGCCAGTAGTATAGATATAATAGCGGGGGGATTCGAAGAGACCCAGTACTTC
NA | NA | TRBJ1-1 | TRBV5-1 | CASSFGDLNTEAFF | TGCGCCAGCAGCTTCGGCGACCTGAACACTGAAGCTTTCTTT
TRBD2 | NA | TRBJ2-7 | TRBV4-1 | CASSRGLAGGIGEQYF | TGCGCCAGCAGCCGCGGACTAGCGGGAGGTATTGGGGAGCAGTACTTC
NA | NA | TRBJ1-1 | TRBV5-1 | CASSPLDRGDTEAFF | TGCGCCAGCAGCCCCCTGGACAGAGGGGACACTGAAGCTTTCTTT
NA | once | TRBJ1-3 | TRBV10-3 | CAISDSGEGGNTIYF | TGTGCCATCAGTGATTCGGGTGAAGGTGGAAACACCATATATTTT
NA | NA | TRBJ1-2 | TRBV28 | CASSLGAGGYTF | TGTGCCAGCAGTTTGGGGGCCGGGGGCTACACCTTC
NA | NA | TRBJ2-5 | TRBV7-8 | CASSYLQGAETQYF | TGTGCCAGCAGCTACCTACAGGGAGCGGAGACCCAGTACTTC
TRBD2 | NA | TRBJ2-7 | TRBV30 | CAWAGLAGIMEQYF | TGTGCCTGGGCGGGACTAGCGGGGATCATGGAGCAGTACTTC
NA | NA | TRBJ1-2 | TRBV6-6 | CASRGTSNYGYTF | TGTGCCAGCAGGGGGACGTCGAACTATGGCTACACCTTC
TRBD1 | NA | TRBJ2-3 | TRBV6-5 | CASSSHRGAQYF | TGTGCCAGCAGTTCGCACAGGGGGGCGCAGTATTTT
NA | few | TRBJ1-3 | TRBV10-2 | CASSEGTAGNTIYF | TGCGCCAGCAGTGAAGGGACGGCTGGAAACACCATATATTTT
NA | NA | TRBJ2-2 | TRBV18 | CASSPEGWVGELFF | TGTGCCAGCTCACCAGAGGGTTGGGTCGGGGAGCTGTTTTTT
NA | NA | TRBJ1-2 | TRBV28 | CASSLGAELNYGYTF | TGTGCCAGCAGTTTGGGAGCAGAACTTAACTATGGCTACACCTTC
TRBD1 | NA | TRBJ1-6 | TRBV4-3 | CASSQDLVQGTSIRSPLHF | TGCGCCAGCAGCCAAGATCTTGTACAGGGGACAAGTATTAGATCACCCCTCCACTTT
NA | NA | TRBJ1-3 | TRBV6-6 | CASRSNRDAGNTIYF | TGTGCCAGCAGATCAAACCGGGACGCTGGAAACACCATATATTTT
NA | NA | TRBJ1-4 | TRBV4-3 | CASSQGIQSEKLFF | TGCGCCAGCAGCCAAGGGATACAGTCGGAAAAACTGTTTTTT
NA | NA | TRBJ1-1 | TRBV6-5 | CASSYSSWGNTEAFF | TGTGCCAGCAGTTACTCGTCCTGGGGGAACACTGAAGCTTTCTTT